This T cell receptor delta chain was recovered during a study of Vδ1+ human thymocytes. Notes on the study in general: In the thymus, TRG and TRD repertoires looked highly polyclonal with Gaussian CDR3 lengths.

The template was reverse-transcribed extracted RNA. CDR3 amplicons came from multiplex PCR with pooled V-gene forward and constant-region reverse primers. With CATT, TCRdb re-called clones from the multiplex PCR reads. The sample has 70,000 or so delta-chain clones, around 35% seen once. The CDR3 is 24 residues long. Germline assignment: CDR1 TSWWSYY and CDR2 QGS. V was shortened by 1 base and J by 6 bases, with 42 bases between the two germline ends. About this clone: What it binds is unknown.

This receptor was identified in a boy younger than two who had congenital heart surgery. The sequencing input was Vdelta1+ gamma-delta thymocytes from the thymus. The subset here: FACS-sorted CD3+ TCRalphabeta- TCRVdelta1+ TCRVdelta2- thymocytes. The V call is TRDV1, the J call TRDJ1; either TRDD2 or TRDD3 may fit D (5 bases each). The CDR3 spells CALGEPPLNSIQLPYWMVGHKLIF. CDR3 sequence (DNA): TGTGCTCTTGGGGAACCTCCTCTGAACTCCATCCAACTTCCCTACTGGATGGTGGGGCATAAACTCATCTTT.